Described below is a single T cell receptor (beta chain) sequence and its context. This entry belongs to a study of T cells expressing NK-cell markers. Reprocessing the 5' RACE reads, TCRdb reports a single entry for every CDR3 protein and omits DNA. The repertoire table contains a few hundred thousand distinct CDR3 sequences. Per the germline V gene, CDR1 is SGDLS and CDR2 is YYNGEE. There are 16 residues in the CDR3. This TCR was sampled from a man aged 18-75 years in good health. The chain has TRBV9 and TRBJ2-3; TCRdb proposes TRBD2, but this gene call is untestable without DNA. Source material: blood T cells: a sorted CD56 or NKG2C T cell subset, CD4+ or CD8+ T cells, or bulk PBMC T cells (not recorded which). CDR3 loop: CASSTRGVPNTDTQYF. Full variable domain (remainder filled in from reference TRBV9 and TRBJ2-3): DSGVTQTPKHLITATGQRVTLRCSPRSGDLSVYWYQQSLDQGLQFLIQYYNGEERAKGNILERFSAQQFPDLHSELNLSSLELGDSALYFCASSTRGVPNTDTQYFGPGTRLTVL.